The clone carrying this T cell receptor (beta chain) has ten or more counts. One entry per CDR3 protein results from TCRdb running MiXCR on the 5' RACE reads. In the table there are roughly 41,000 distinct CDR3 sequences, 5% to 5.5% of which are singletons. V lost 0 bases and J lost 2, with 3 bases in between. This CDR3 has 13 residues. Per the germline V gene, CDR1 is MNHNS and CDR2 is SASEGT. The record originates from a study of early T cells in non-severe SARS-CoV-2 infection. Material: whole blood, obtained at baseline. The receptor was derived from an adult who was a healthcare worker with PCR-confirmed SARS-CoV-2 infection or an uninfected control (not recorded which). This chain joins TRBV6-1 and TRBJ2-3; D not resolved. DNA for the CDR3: TGTGCCAGCAGTGAAGCTAACACAGATACGCAGTATTTT. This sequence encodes CASSEANTDTQYF.